This T cell receptor (beta chain) was sequenced in a study of beta chain features in type 1 diabetes. This clone came up once. What it binds is unknown. Study conclusions and caveats: There was a possibility that cDNA sequencing over-represented cells with high TCR expression. Lower insertion and higher deletion counts appeared at VDJ junctions in type 1 diabetes patients.

cDNA synthesis used the whole RNA isolate, giving expressed TCRB sequences. TCRdb's table, derived via immunoSEQ multiplex PCR, lists solely in-frame clones and lacks some. This table has about 360,000 clones, 10% to 15% appearing once. CD4+ naive, central memory, regulatory and stem cell-like memory subsets were isolated by sorting on CD45RO/CCR7/CD25/CD127/CD95/CD27. The sample consisted of naive CD4+ T cells from blood. The clonotype originates from a young man in good health.

The CDR3 region is CASSLGQAGNTEAFF. In DNA form, the CDR3 reads TGTGCCAGCAGCTTAGGACAGGCGGGGAACACTGAAGCTTTCTTT. The chain carries TRBV11-2 and TRBJ1-1; tentative D call: TRBD1 (6 bases). Per the germline V gene, CDR1 is SGHAT and CDR2 is FQNNGV. V gave up 1 base and J gave up 1 base, with 10 bases separating them. This CDR3 has 15 residues.